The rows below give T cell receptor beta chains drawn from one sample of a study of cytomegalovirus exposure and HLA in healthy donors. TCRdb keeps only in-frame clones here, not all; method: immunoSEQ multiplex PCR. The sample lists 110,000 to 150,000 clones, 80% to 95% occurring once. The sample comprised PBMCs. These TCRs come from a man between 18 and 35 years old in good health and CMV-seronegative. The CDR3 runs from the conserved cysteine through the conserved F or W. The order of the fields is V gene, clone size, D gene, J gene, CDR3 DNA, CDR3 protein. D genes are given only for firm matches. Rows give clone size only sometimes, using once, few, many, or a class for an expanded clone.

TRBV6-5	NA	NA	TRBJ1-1	TGTGCCAGCAGTGAAGTTCCAGGAGCTTTCTTT	CASSEVPGAFF
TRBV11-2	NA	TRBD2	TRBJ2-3	TGTGCCAGCAGGTCTAGCGGGGGGGCCCCAGATACGCAGTATTTT	CASRSSGGAPDTQYF
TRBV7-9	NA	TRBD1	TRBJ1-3	TGTGCCAGCAGCTTAAAAAGGGACAGCTCTGGAAACACCATATATTTT	CASSLKRDSSGNTIYF
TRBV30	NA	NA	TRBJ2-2	TGTGCCTGGAGGGCTAGTGACGGGCTGTTTTTT	CAWRASDGLFF
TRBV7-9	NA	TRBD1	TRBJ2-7	TGTGCCAGCAGCCCCCTCGACAGGGTCGAGCAGTACTTC	CASSPLDRVEQYF
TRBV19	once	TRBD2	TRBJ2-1	TGTGCCAGTAGTAACACCGGGACTAGCTGGCAGTTCTTC	CASSNTGTSWQFF
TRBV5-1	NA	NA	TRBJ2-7	TGCGCCAGCAGCCGAACACCTTCCTACGAGCAGTACTTC	CASSRTPSYEQYF
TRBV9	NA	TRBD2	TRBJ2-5	TGTGCCAGCAGCGTTGCGGGGGGGGTTAGGGAGACCCAGTACTTC	CASSVAGGVRETQYF
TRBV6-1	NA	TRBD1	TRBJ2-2	TGTGCCAGCAGTGGTCTCGCAGGGGGTTTGACCGGGGAGCTGTTTTTT	CASSGLAGGLTGELFF
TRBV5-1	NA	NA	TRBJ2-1	TGCGCCAGCAGCTTGGACTTCAATGAGCAGTTCTTC	CASSLDFNEQFF
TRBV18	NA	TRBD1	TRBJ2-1	TGTGCCAGCTCACCAGGACAGGGATGGAATGAGCAGTTCTTC	CASSPGQGWNEQFF
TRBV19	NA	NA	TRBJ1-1	TGTGCCAGTGAACGGGAGAGAGACACTGAAGCTTTCTTT	CASERERDTEAFF
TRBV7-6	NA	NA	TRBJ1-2	TGTGCCAGCAGCTTAAGAGTTGAGGATGGCTACACCTTC	CASSLRVEDGYTF
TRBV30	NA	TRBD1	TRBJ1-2	TGTGCCTGGAGTGTCCTCGGTAGACAGGGGGCATCCTATGGCTACACCTTC	CAWSVLGRQGASYGYTF
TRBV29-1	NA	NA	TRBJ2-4	TGCAGCGTTGACCCAGCCGGTGGGGGGAACATTCAGTACTTC	CSVDPAGGGNIQYF
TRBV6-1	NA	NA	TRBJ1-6	TGTGCCAGCACGAGACAGTCTAGTTCACCCCTCCACTTT	CASTRQSSSPLHF
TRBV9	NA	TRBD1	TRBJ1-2	TGTGCCAGCAGCGCAGGGACAGCTCCGGCGAGGTATGGCTACACCTTC	CASSAGTAPARYGYTF
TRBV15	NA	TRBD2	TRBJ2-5	TGTGCCACCAGCAGAGATGTTAGCGGGAGGGCCCCAAAGACCCAGTACTTC	CATSRDVSGRAPKTQYF
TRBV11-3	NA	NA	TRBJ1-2	TGTGCCAGCAGCCCGGGGGACTATGGCTACACCTTC	CASSPGDYGYTF
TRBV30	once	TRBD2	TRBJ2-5	TGTGCCTCGACTCCACTAGCGGATTCTTTACAAGAGACCCAGTACTTC	CASTPLADSLQETQYF
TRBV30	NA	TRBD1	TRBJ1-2	TGTGCCTGGGAACAGACAGGGGGATTCTATGGCTACACCTTC	CAWEQTGGFYGYTF
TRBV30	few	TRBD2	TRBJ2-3	TGTGCCTGGAGTCGAGCGGGGCCGGGTCTAACAGATACGCAGTATTTT	CAWSRAGPGLTDTQYF
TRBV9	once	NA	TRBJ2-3	TGTGCCAGCAGCGTCGTACAGGGCACAGATACGCAGTATTTT	CASSVVQGTDTQYF
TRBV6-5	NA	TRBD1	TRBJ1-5	TGTGCCAGCAGTTCCCTCCCCGGACAGGGGAATCAGCCCCAGCATTTT	CASSSLPGQGNQPQHF
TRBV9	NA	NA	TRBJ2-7	TGTGCCAGCAGCGTAGGCGTAGGGGTCTCCCACGAGCAGTACTTC	CASSVGVGVSHEQYF
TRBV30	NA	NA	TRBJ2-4	TGTGCCTGGAGTGTACTTGGGGGCAGGGACATTCAGTACTTC	CAWSVLGGRDIQYF
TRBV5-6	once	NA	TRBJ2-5	TGTGCCAGCAGCTTGACACCGCAAGAGACCCAGTACTTC	CASSLTPQETQYF
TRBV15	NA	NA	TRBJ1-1	TGTGCCACCAGCATGTACGGGAACACTGAAGCTTTCTTT	CATSMYGNTEAFF
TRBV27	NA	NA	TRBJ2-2	TGTGCCAGCAGTCCCCAACAGACCCTGGCCGGGGAGCTGTTTTTT	CASSPQQTLAGELFF
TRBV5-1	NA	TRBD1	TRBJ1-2	TGCGCCAGCAGCTTGGACAGGGGGACTGCTGGCTACACCTTC	CASSLDRGTAGYTF
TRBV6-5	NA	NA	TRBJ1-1	TGTGCCAGCAGTTACTCTCGTGACAGGAACACTGAAGCTTTCTTT	CASSYSRDRNTEAFF
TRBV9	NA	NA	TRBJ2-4	TGTGCCAGCTCCGCCGGGGTTACCGCAAACATTCAGTACTTC	CASSAGVTANIQYF
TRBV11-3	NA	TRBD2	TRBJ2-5	TGTGCCAGCAGCAAGGGACTAGCGAAAGAGACCCAGTACTTC	CASSKGLAKETQYF
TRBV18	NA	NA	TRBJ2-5	TGTGCCAGCTCACCTGGGAGCGGCTATGAGGAGACCCAGTACTTC	CASSPGSGYEETQYF
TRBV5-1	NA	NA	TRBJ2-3	TGCGCCAGCAGCTTATCACCAGGGGCAGATACGCAGTATTTT	CASSLSPGADTQYF
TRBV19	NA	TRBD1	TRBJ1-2	TGTGCCAGTAGTTCAACAGGGGGCTCGGGTGGCTACACCTTC	CASSSTGGSGGYTF
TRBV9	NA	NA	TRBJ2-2	TGTGCCAGCAGCCAGGGTACCGGGGAGCTGTTTTTT	CASSQGTGELFF
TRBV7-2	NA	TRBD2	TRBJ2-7	TGTGCCAGCAGCTCACTCCAAGCGGGGGGGAGCCTCGAGCAGTACTTC	CASSSLQAGGSLEQYF
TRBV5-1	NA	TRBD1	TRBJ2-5	TGCGCCAGCAGCCCGGACCCGACAGGGGTGACAGAGACCCAGTACTTC	CASSPDPTGVTETQYF
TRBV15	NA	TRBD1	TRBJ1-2	TGTGCCACCAGCAGCTCCACCGGGACAGGGGGCGGGGGCTACACCTTC	CATSSSTGTGGGGYTF
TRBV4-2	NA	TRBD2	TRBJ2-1	TGTGCCAGCAGCCAAGATTTATTACTGGCGGGGGGGTCGGCTGAGCAGTTCTTC	CASSQDLLLAGGSAEQFF